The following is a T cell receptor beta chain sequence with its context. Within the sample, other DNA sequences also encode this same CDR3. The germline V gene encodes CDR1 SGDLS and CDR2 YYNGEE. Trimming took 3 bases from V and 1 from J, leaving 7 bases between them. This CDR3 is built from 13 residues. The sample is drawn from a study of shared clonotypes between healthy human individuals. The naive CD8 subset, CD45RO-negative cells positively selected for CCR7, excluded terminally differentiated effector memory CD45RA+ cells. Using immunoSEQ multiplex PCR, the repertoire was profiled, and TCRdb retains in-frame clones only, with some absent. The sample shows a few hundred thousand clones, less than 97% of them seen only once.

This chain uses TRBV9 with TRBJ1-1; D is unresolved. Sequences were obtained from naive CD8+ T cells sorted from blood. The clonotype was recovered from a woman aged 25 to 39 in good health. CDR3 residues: CASSGGRNTEAFF. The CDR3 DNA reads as TGTGCCAGCAGCGGGGGAAGGAACACTGAAGCTTTCTTT.